This TCR beta chain was sequenced in a study of patients and donors after allogeneic stem cell transplantation. Trimming took 4 bases from V and 3 from J, leaving 9 bases between them. The germline CDR1 and CDR2 sequences are KGHDR and SFDVKD. This CDR3 comprises 14 residues. This clonotype was seen a few times. Each CDR3 protein is one row after TCRdb ran MiXCR on the RT-PCR reads. The data contain 190,000 or so distinct CDR3 sequences, roughly two fifths of them singletons. The sample was blood, either unsorted or a sorted T cell fraction (not recorded which). The chain combines TRBV24-1 with TRBJ2-1, with D unresolved. This TCR was recovered from a human donor who was either an allogeneic HSCT recipient or a stem cell or donor lymphocyte infusion donor (not recorded which). It is not recorded whose cells these are; they may come from a transplant donor. CDR3 coding DNA: TGTGCCACCAGTGACCCGGACGGCTACAATGAGCAGTTCTTC. It yields the protein CATSDPDGYNEQFF.